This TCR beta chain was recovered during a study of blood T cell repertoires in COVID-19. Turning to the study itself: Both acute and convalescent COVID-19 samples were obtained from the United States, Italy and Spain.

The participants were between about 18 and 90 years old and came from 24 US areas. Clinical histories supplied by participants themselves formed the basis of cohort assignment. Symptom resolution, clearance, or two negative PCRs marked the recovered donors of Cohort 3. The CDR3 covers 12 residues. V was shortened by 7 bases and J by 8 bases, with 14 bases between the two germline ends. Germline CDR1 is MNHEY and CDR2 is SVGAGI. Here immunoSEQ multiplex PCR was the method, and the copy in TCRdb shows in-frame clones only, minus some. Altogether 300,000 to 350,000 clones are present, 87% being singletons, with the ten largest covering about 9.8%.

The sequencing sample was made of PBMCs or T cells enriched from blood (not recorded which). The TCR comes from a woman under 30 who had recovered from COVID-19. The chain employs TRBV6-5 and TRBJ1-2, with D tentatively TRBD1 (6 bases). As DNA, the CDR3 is TGTGCCAGCACCTCACAGGGTGAGGGCTACACCTTC. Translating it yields CASTSQGEGYTF.